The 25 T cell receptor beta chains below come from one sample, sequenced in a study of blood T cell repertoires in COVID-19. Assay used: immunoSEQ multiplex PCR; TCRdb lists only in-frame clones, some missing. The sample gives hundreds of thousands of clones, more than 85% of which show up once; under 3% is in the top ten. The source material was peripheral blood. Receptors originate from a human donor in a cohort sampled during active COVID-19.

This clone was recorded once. The CDR3 reads CASSQGRGLVEQYF. The CDR3 DNA is TGTGCCAGCAGCCAGGGGAGGGGGTTGGTCGAGCAGTACTTC. The chain uses TRBV3-1 (or the pseudogene TRBV3-2) and TRBJ2-7; possibly TRBD2 for D (7 bases). V lost 3 bases to trimming and J lost 6 bases, with 15 bases between them. The CDR3 has 14 amino acids. Germline V gene data show CDR1 as LGHDT and CDR2 as YNNKEL (reference sequence).

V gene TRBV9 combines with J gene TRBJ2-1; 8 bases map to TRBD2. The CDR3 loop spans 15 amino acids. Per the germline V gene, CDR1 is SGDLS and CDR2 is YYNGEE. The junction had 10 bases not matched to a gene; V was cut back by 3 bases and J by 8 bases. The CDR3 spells CASSEYGGAEDEQFF. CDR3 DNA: TGTGCCAGCAGCGAGTACGGGGGGGCGGAGGATGAGCAGTTCTTC.

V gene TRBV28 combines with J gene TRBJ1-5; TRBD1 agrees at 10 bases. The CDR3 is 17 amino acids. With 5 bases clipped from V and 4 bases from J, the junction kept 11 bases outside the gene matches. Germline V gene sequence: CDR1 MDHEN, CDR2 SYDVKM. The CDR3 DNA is TGTGCCAGCAGTCTCCATACCGGGACAGGGGCAAATCAGCCCCAGCATTTT. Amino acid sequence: CASSLHTGTGANQPQHF.

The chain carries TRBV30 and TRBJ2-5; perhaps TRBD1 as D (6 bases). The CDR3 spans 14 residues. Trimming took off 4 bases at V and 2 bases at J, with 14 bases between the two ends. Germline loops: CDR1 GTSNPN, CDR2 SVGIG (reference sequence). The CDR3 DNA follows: TGTGCCTGGACAAGGGGGACCACTCAAGAGACCCAGTACTTC. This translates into CAWTRGTTQETQYF.

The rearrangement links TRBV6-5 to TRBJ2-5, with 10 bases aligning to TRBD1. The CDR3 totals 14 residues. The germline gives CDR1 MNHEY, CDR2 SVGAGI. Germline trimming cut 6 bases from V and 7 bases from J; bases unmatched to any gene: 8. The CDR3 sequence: CASRPGTGVGTQYF. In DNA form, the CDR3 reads TGTGCCAGCAGACCCGGGACAGGGGTCGGGACCCAGTACTTC.

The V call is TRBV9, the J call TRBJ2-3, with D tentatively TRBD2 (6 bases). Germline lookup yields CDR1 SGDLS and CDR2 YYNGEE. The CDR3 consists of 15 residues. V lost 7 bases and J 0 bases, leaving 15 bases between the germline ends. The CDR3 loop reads CASGLGLTSTDTQYF. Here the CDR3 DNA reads TGTGCCAGCGGTCTGGGACTCACCAGCACAGATACGCAGTATTTT.

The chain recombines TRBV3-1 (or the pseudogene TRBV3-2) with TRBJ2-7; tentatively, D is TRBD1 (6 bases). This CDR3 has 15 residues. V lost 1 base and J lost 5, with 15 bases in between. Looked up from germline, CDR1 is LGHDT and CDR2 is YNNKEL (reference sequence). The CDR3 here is CASSQVPDSRHEQYF. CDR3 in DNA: TGTGCCAGCAGCCAAGTCCCGGACAGTAGACACGAGCAGTACTTC.

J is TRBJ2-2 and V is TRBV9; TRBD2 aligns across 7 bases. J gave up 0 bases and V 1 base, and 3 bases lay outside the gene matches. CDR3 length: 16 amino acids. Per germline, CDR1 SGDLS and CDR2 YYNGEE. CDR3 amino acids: CASSVRLASNTGELFF. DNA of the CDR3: TGTGCCAGCAGCGTACGACTAGCCTCGAACACCGGGGAGCTGTTTTTT.

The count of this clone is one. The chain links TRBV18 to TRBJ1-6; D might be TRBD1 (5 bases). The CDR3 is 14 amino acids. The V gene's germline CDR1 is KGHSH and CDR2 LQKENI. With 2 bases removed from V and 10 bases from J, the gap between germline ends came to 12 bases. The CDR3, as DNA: TGTGCCAGCTCACCAACGGAGGGGCGATCACCCCTCCACTTT. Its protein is CASSPTEGRSPLHF.

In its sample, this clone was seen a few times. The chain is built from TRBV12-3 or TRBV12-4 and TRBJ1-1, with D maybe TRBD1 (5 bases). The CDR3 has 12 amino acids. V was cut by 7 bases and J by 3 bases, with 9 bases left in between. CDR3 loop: CASNIGDTEAFF. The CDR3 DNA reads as TGTGCCAGCAACATAGGGGACACTGAAGCTTTCTTT.

CDR3 sequence (DNA): TGTGCCAGCAGTTTATGGTCCAGGGCGAGCACAGATACGCAGTATTTT. Translated: CASSLWSRASTDTQYF. The rearrangement joins TRBV28 to TRBJ2-3; tentatively, D is TRBD1 (5 bases). V lost 0 bases and J lost 0, with 10 bases in between. This CDR3 is 16 amino acids long. Germline CDR1 is MDHEN and CDR2 is SYDVKM.

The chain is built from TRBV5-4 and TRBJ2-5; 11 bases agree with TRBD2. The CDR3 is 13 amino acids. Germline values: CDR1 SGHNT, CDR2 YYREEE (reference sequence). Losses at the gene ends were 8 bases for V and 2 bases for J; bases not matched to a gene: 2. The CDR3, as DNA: TGTGCCAGAGGGACTAGCGGACAAGAGACCCAGTACTTC. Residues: CARGTSGQETQYF.

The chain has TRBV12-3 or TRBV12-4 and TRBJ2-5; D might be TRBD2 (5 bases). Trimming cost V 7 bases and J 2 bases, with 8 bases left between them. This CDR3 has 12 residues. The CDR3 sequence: CASTTGQETQYF. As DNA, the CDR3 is TGTGCCAGCACGACGGGGCAAGAGACCCAGTACTTC.

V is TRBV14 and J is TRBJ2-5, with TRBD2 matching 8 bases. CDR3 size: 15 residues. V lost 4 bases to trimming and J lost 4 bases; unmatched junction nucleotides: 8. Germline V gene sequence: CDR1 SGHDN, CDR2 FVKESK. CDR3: CASSRRAGGTETQYF. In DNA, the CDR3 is TGTGCCAGCAGCCGCCGGGCGGGGGGTACAGAGACCCAGTACTTC. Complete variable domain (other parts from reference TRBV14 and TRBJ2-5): EAGVTQFPSHSVIEKGQTVTLRCDPISGHDNLYWYRRVMGKEIKFLLHFVKESKQDESGMPNNRFLAERTGGTYSTLKVQPAELEDSGVYFCASSRRAGGTETQYFGPGTRLLVL.

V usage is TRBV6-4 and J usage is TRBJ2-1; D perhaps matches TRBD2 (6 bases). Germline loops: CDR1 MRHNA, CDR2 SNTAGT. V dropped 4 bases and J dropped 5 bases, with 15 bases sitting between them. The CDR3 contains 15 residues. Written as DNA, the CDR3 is TGTGCCAGCAGTGGTCGGGCGGGACCAAACAATGAGCAGTTCTTC. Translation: CASSGRAGPNNEQFF.

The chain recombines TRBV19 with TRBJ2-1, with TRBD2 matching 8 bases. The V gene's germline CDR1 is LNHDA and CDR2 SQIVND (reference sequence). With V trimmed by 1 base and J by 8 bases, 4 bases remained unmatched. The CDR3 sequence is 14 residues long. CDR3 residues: CASSIGRGVDEQFF. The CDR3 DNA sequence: TGTGCCAGTAGTATAGGGCGGGGGGTTGATGAGCAGTTCTTC.

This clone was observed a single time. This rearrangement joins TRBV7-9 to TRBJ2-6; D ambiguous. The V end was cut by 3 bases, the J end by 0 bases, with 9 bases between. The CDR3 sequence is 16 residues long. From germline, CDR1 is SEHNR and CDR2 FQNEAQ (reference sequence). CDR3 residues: CASSFLLRSGANVLTF. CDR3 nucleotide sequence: TGTGCCAGCAGCTTCCTTCTCCGCTCTGGGGCCAACGTCCTGACTTTC. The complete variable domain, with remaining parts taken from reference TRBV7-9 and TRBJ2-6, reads DTGVSQNPRHKITKRGQNVTFRCDPISEHNRLYWYRQTLGQGPEFLTYFQNEAQLEKSRLLSDRFSAERPKGSFSTLEIQRTEQGDSAMYLCASSFLLRSGANVLTFGAGSRLTVL.

The CDR3 coding sequence is TGCGCCAGCGGACAGGAGTTCAATCAGCCCCAGCATTTT. It specifies CASGQEFNQPQHF. This chain uses TRBV10-2 with TRBJ1-5; 7 nucleotides agree with TRBD1. The CDR3 sequence is 13 residues long. After removal of 8 bases from V and 3 bases from J, the junction contained 4 bases not matched to a gene. Germline V gene sequence: CDR1 WSHSY, CDR2 SAAADI.

The CDR3 loop is CASSNPSIAGGPYEQYF. In DNA form, the CDR3 reads TGTGCCAGCAGCAACCCGAGCATAGCGGGAGGGCCCTACGAGCAGTACTTC. The genes are TRBV7-2 and TRBJ2-7; TRBD2 matches 11 bases. This CDR3 is 17 amino acids long. Germline V lookup: CDR1 SGHTA, CDR2 FQGNSA. Trimming at V came to 5 bases and at J to 2 bases, leaving 11 bases not matched to a gene. Filled out from reference TRBV7-2 and TRBJ2-7, the complete variable domain reads GAGVSQSPSNKVTEKGKDVELRCDPISGHTALYWYRQSLGQGLEFLIYFQGNSAPDKSGLPSDRFSAERTGGSVSTLTIQRTQQEDSAVYLCASSNPSIAGGPYEQYFGPGTRLTVT.

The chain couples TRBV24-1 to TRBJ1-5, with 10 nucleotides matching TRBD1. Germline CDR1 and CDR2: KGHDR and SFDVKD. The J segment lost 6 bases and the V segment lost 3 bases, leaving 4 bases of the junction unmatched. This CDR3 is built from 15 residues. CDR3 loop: CATSDATGGLQPQHF. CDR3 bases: TGTGCCACCAGTGATGCGACAGGGGGCCTTCAGCCCCAGCATTTT.

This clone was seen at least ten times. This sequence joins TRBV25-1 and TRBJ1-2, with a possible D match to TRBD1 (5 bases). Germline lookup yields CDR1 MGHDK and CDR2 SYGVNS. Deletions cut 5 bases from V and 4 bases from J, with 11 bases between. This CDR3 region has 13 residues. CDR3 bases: TGTGCCAGCAGTTTGGGGGGTGGCTATGGCTACACCTTC. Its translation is CASSLGGGYGYTF.

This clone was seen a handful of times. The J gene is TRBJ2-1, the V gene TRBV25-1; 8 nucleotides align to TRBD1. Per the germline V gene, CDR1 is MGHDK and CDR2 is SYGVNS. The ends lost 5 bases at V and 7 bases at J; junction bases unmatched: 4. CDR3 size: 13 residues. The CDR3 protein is CASSSDRANEQFF. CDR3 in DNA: TGTGCCAGCAGTTCGGACAGGGCGAATGAGCAGTTCTTC. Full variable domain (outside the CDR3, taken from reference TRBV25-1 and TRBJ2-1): EADIYQTPRYLVIGTGKKITLECSQTMGHDKMYWYQQDPGMELHLIHYSYGVNSTEKGDLSSESTVSRIRTEHFPLTLESARPSHTSQYLCASSSDRANEQFFGPGTRLTVL.

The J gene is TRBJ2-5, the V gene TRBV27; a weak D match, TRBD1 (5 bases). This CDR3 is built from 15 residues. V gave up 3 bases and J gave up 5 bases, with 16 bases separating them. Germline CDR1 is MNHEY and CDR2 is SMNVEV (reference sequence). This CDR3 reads CASSFRQGGSETQYF. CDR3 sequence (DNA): TGTGCCAGCAGTTTTCGCCAGGGTGGTTCGGAGACCCAGTACTTC.

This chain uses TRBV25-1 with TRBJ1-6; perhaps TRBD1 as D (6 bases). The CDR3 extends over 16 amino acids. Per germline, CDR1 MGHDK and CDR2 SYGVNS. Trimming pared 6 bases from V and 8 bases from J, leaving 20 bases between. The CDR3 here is CASRKQGGSLHSPLHF. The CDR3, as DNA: TGTGCCAGCAGAAAACAGGGAGGGAGCCTCCATTCACCCCTCCACTTT.

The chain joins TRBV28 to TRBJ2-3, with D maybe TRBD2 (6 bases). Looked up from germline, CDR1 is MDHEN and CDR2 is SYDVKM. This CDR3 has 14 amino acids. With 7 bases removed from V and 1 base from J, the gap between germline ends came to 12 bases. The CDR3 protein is CASMGGVGTDTQYF. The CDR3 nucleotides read TGTGCCAGCATGGGGGGAGTGGGCACAGATACGCAGTATTTT.